These 17 T cell receptor beta chains were all obtained from the same sample, sequenced in a study of read filtering for tumor transcriptome and immune sequencing. Molecular barcoded adaptors covering alpha/delta and beta/gamma chains were used on approximately 400 ng RNA. One entry per CDR3 protein results from TCRdb running MiXCR on the reads. The sample consists of roughly 41,000 distinct CDR3 sequences, around 13% of them appearing once. Material: a population of CD138-negative cells sorted from bone marrow. Source of these receptors: a donor over 35 with multiple myeloma.

The genes are TRBV5-5 and TRBJ2-7; 7 bases agree with TRBD1. V gave up 3 bases and J gave up 4 bases; unmatched junction bases: 4. The CDR3 is made up of 13 amino acids. Germline assignment: CDR1 SGHKS and CDR2 YYEKEE (reference sequence). CDR3 protein: CASSYGQAYEQYF. As DNA, the CDR3 is TGTGCCAGCAGCTACGGACAGGCGTACGAGCAGTACTTC.

This clonotype was seen many times. The rearrangement links TRBV28 to TRBJ2-2; 7 bases map to TRBD1. Trimming at V came to 8 bases and at J to 5 bases, leaving 8 bases not matched to a gene. This CDR3 is 14 amino acids long. Germline V gene data show CDR1 as MDHEN and CDR2 as SYDVKM. DNA of the CDR3: TGTGCCAGCCAGACAGGGTCAAGGACCGGGGAGCTGTTTTTT. Translated, it gives CASQTGSRTGELFF.

Comment on this clonotype: Being one base from a much bigger clone, this may be a read error. Here the CDR3 omits its conserved ending phenylalanine or tryptophan, so a read error is the likely source. The chain joins TRBV6-1 to TRBJ2-7; D remains unclear. Germline assignment: CDR1 MNHNS and CDR2 SASEGT. V dropped 4 bases and J dropped 0 bases, with 10 bases sitting between them. The length of the CDR3 is 14 residues. The CDR3 loop reads CASSALSSSYEQYL. The CDR3 DNA follows: TGTGCCAGCAGTGCCCTATCGAGCTCCTACGAGCAGTACCTC.

Comment on this clonotype: No conserved phenylalanine or tryptophan is present at the end of the CDR3, so a read error is the likely explanation. The J gene is TRBJ2-4, the V gene TRBV6-6; TRBD2 aligns across 16 bases. Trimming cost V 2 bases and J 4 bases; bases outside gene matches: 5. Germline-derived CDR1 and CDR2 are MNHNY and SVGAGI (reference sequence). The CDR3 consists of 18 residues. The DNA for the CDR3 is TGTGCCAGCAGTTACGCGGGACTAGCGGGAGGGGGGAAAAACATTCAGTACATC. It yields the protein CASSYAGLAGGGKNIQYI.

This clonotype was counted a few times. This likely comes from a read error, as the CDR3 has no conserved phenylalanine or tryptophan at its end. This chain links TRBV27 with TRBJ1-1; D might be TRBD1 (6 bases). The V and J ends lost 2 bases and 7 bases respectively, with 23 bases between them. The CDR3 contains 17 residues. CDR1 is MNHEY and CDR2 is SMNVEV in the germline V gene (reference sequence). Here the CDR3 DNA reads TGTGCCAGCAGTTTAGGCCCCGTCCTTGAGGGGGGACTTGAAGCTTTCTCT. Translating it yields CASSLGPVLEGGLEAFS.

This clonotype was found many times. V is TRBV20-1 and J is TRBJ1-5; TRBD1 matches at 8 bases. V dropped 5 bases and J dropped 7; count of bases not matched to a gene: 7. The germline CDR1 and CDR2 sequences are DFQATT and SNEGSKA (reference sequence). This CDR3 spans 13 amino acids. CDR3 in DNA: TGCAGTGCTTTAGACAGGGGCAGACAGCCCCAGCATTTT. Encoded protein: CSALDRGRQPQHF.

At least ten counts were recorded for this clonotype. The rearrangement uses TRBV7-9 and TRBJ2-1; weak D call: TRBD2 (6 bases). Trimming shortened V by 8 bases and J by 6 bases, and 17 bases separated the two germline ends. The CDR3 is 14 amino acids. Germline V CDR1 and CDR2: SEHNR, FQNEAQ (reference sequence). As DNA, the CDR3 is TGTGCCAGCCGTCAGGGAGGCTCTCGCAATGAGCAGTTCTTC. Translation gives CASRQGGSRNEQFF.

This clonotype has a count of ten or more. V usage is TRBV12-3 or TRBV12-4 and J usage is TRBJ2-3, with 7 nucleotides matching TRBD2. The CDR3 extends over 14 amino acids. J was trimmed by 7 bases and V by 3 bases; bases with no gene match: 7. This chain's CDR3 is CASSLGDGGYTQYF. The CDR3 DNA reads as TGTGCCAGCAGTTTGGGCGACGGGGGGTATACGCAGTATTTT.

This clonotype was found many times. The CDR3 is CASSPHALTSGRFYNEQFF. The CDR3 DNA follows: TGTGCCAGCAGCCCGCACGCGCTGACTAGCGGGAGGTTCTACAATGAGCAGTTCTTC. This chain joins TRBV14 and TRBJ2-1; TRBD2 agrees at 13 bases. Unmatched junction bases numbered 12, after V lost 4 bases and J lost 3 bases. The CDR3 consists of 19 residues. The germline CDR1 and CDR2 sequences are SGHDN and FVKESK.

Ten or more counts support this clonotype. This chain joins TRBV19 and TRBJ2-2; D not resolved. CDR3 length equals 14 residues. Trimming took off 5 bases at V and 5 bases at J, with 12 bases between the two ends. Germline V gene lookup returns CDR1 LNHDA and CDR2 SQIVND (reference sequence). The CDR3: CASSQDADTGELFF. The CDR3 DNA sequence: TGTGCCAGTAGTCAGGACGCCGATACCGGGGAGCTGTTTTTT. The complete variable domain, with remaining parts taken from reference TRBV19 and TRBJ2-2, reads DGGITQSPKYLFRKEGQNVTLSCEQNLNHDAMYWYRQDPGQGLRLIYYSQIVNDFQKGDIAEGYSVSREKKESFPLTVTSAQKNPTAFYLCASSQDADTGELFFGEGSRLTVL.

This clonotype was counted ten times or more. V and J are TRBV4-3 and TRBJ2-1; TRBD2 matches 12 bases. The CDR3 loop spans 15 amino acids. Germline CDR1 and CDR2: LGHNA and YSLEER. With V trimmed by 4 bases and J by 8 bases, 6 bases remained unmatched. DNA of the CDR3: TGCGCCAGCAGCCGGACTAGCGGGAACGGCGATGAGCAGTTCTTC. It specifies CASSRTSGNGDEQFF.

This clonotype was detected many times. The gene calls are TRBV20-1 and TRBJ2-7; 8 bases match TRBD1. CDR1 and CDR2 (germline): DFQATT, SNEGSKA (reference sequence). The CDR3 has 15 residues. V lost 3 bases to trimming and J lost 3 bases; unmatched junction nucleotides: 10. The CDR3 region is CSARGQGAPLYEQYF. The CDR3 coding sequence is TGCAGTGCTAGGGGTCAGGGGGCGCCCCTCTACGAGCAGTACTTC.

This clonotype was seen ten or more times. The rearrangement links TRBV20-1 to TRBJ2-3; the D is unclear. The V end lost 0 bases, the J end lost 2 bases, and 6 bases lay between the germline ends. From germline, CDR1 is DFQATT and CDR2 SNEGSKA (reference sequence). The CDR3 totals 13 residues. This CDR3 is CSARDPLTDTQYF. The CDR3 coding sequence is TGCAGTGCTAGAGATCCGCTCACAGATACGCAGTATTTT.

At least ten counts were recorded for this clonotype. CDR3: CASSTGTHEQYF. The CDR3 nucleotides are TGTGCCAGCAGTACAGGGACCCACGAGCAGTACTTC. The chain combines TRBV28 with TRBJ2-7; D is possibly TRBD1 (6 bases). V was pared by 5 bases and J by 5 bases, with 10 bases between. There are 12 residues in the CDR3. Germline V gene data show CDR1 as MDHEN and CDR2 as SYDVKM.

The sample holds many counts of this clonotype. A read error may explain this, as a much larger clone is one base away. This rearrangement joins TRBV6-2 or TRBV6-3 to TRBJ2-1; TRBD2 might be the D (6 bases). Per germline, CDR1 MNHEY and CDR2 SVGEGT. The CDR3 contains 15 residues. Trimming left V 5 bases short and J 0 bases short, with 11 bases between. The CDR3 loop reads CASSLWGVSYNEQFF. CDR3 coding DNA: TGTGCCAGCAGTCTCTGGGGGGTCTCCTACAATGAGCAGTTCTTC.

This clonotype has a count of ten or more. This sequence joins TRBV5-1 and TRBJ2-6; 15 bases match TRBD2. The germline V gene has CDR1 SGHRS and CDR2 YFSETQ. V lost 4 bases, J lost 3 bases, and 8 bases stayed unmatched. The CDR3 consists of 19 residues. The CDR3 here is CASSLGLAGGRIGANVLTF. In nucleotides, the CDR3 is TGCGCCAGCAGCCTAGGACTAGCGGGAGGGAGAATTGGGGCCAACGTCCTGACTTTC.

This clonotype has at least ten counts. This rearrangement joins TRBV7-9 to TRBJ2-1, with a tentative D call TRBD1 (5 bases). The CDR3 totals 12 residues. V lost 6 bases and J lost 8, with 11 bases in between. The germline V gene encodes CDR1 SEHNR and CDR2 FQNEAQ (reference sequence). CDR3 sequence: CASSPSRDEQFF. As DNA, the CDR3 is TGTGCCAGCAGTCCTTCCAGGGATGAGCAGTTCTTC.